Sequencing of this T cell receptor (beta chain) was carried out in a study of T cells in Graves' hyperthyroidism and ophthalmopathy (dated by TCRdb to between 2018 and 2021). Broadly, across the study: To identify TCR V-J signatures that set the groups apart, the researchers used a discovery cohort of roughly 100 patients, made up of under 50 with Graves' ophthalmopathy and some 58 with stable Graves' hyperthyroidism. In roughly six Graves' hyperthyroidism patients, the study also compared T-cell repertoires from thyroid tissue with T-cell repertoires from blood. The 90 or so discovery patients were randomly split 7:3 into training and test sets. The paper describes TCR Vbeta CDR3 sequencing of roughly 130 peripheral blood samples, made up of some 40 ophthalmopathy patients, around 78 hyperthyroidism patients and some 17 progressor patients. Prospective prediction of ophthalmopathy was tested in an independent validation cohort consisting of 18 hyperthyroidism patients and more than 15 patients who later progressed to ophthalmopathy. After blood sampling, hyperthyroidism patients were treated with methimazole at a starting dose of 30 mg daily, and ophthalmopathy patients were treated with high-dose intravenous methylprednisolone.

The TCR beta CDR3 regions were amplified from RNA transcripts. For the first round of RT-PCR on the TCR CDR3, the HTBI primer set was used together with the Qiagen OneStep RT-PCR kit. Libraries were constructed in a second round of multiplex PCR, after which size selection and purification were carried out. Sequencing of the libraries was done on an Illumina HiSeq2000 using paired-end 100 bp reads. As for the original processing: Raw data were processed with SOAPnuke, discarding reads with adapters, uncalled bases, mean Phred below 15, or no exact constant-primer or identifier match. High-quality paired reads were merged using COPE v1.2.5, and each unique nucleotide sequence was defined as a clonotype. MiTCR v1.1 was used to align the clonotypes against IMGT TRBV, TRBD and TRBJ reference segments. Analysis was restricted to V-J combinations with a frequency above 0.0001, which covered roughly 99% of repertoires. The TCS score was defined as F50 (clonal expansion) divided by E x V (chaos), with BLOSUM62-based TCRdist calculated between CDR3 peptides within each V-J. Welch's t-statistics and random forest reduced roughly 500 V-J features to about 13, which were used in a naive Bayes classifier (R e1071). The similarity between thyroid and blood repertoires was quantified using the Morisita-Horn index. The public reads were run again by TCRdb, first through fastp at Q25 and then through MiXCR, and only productive beta chains were kept. CDR3 protein duplicates are merged, each entry listing the most common genes and DNA. TCRdb's processing, not the authors' own work, is the source of the V and J calls. A total of a few hundred thousand distinct CDR3 sequences appear in this sample, just over 45% of them only once. Roughly 19% of the sample belongs to the ten largest clones.

The study excluded patients with uncontrolled infections, other autoimmune diseases, pregnancy or lactation. Diagnoses relied on clinical symptoms, serum thyroxine and TRAb, thyroid ultrasound and orbital computed tomography. Total RNA was extracted using Trizol reagent, and RNA quality was assessed on an Agilent 2100 Bioanalyzer. The CDR3 sequence holds 12 residues, the cysteine and phenylalanine included. Only the CDR3 region is kept as DNA, spanning 36 bases read in frame from base 1. Ends trimmed: V by 3 bases, J by 8 bases; bases unmatched to a gene: 3. The germline V gene (reference sequence) sets CDR1 to DFQATT and CDR2 to SNEGSKA. Results the study describes overall, beyond this receptor: No statistical method was used to fix the sample size in advance, and group allocation was not hidden from the investigators. In cross-validation, a model built on a 13 V-J signature told ophthalmopathy apart from stable hyperthyroidism with 85% to 90% sensitivity and approximately 81% specificity, and in testing the same model reached 80%/75%. Most expanded thyroid clonotypes (frequency above 0.001) were also found in blood, which suggests that blood repertoires may mirror thyroid immune responses. In validation, the model predicted progression to ophthalmopathy with 65% to 71% sensitivity and less than 80% specificity, a median of approximately 6.7 months before onset.

This clonotype has a count of ten or more. What this receptor recognizes is not known. Base qualities are not at hand, and no much larger clone is one base apart. The chain employs TRBV20-1 and TRBJ1-2, with 10 junctional bases fitting TRBD1. The specimen was peripheral blood or thyroid tissue (not recorded which). The sequence derives from an adult woman with Graves' disease, either hyperthyroidism or ophthalmopathy (not recorded which). Here is the DNA: TGCAGTGCTAGCGACAGGGGGCGAGGCTACACCTTC. Its product reads: CSASDRGRGYTF.